The 6 T cell receptor beta chains listed next were all sequenced from one sample in a study of metastatic and nonmetastatic thyroid tumors. Not a single patient had been given any form of treatment at any point before undergoing thyroid surgery. TCRdb re-processed the PCR reads through MiXCR. This table has 22,000 or so clones, around a fifth appearing once. The specimen was tumor tissue. These receptors came from a female donor with papillary thyroid cancer or a benign thyroid nodule (not recorded which). Some clones in this sample may be carry-over from other donors' samples.

The gene calls are TRBV3-1 and TRBJ1-2, with D maybe TRBD1 (5 bases). Trimming left V 4 bases short and J 2 bases short, with 26 bases between. Germline assignment: CDR1 LGHDT and CDR2 YNNKEL (reference sequence). The CDR3 is made up of 19 amino acids. CDR3 nucleotide sequence: TGTGCCAGCAGCCCACAGGAAAGGAGCGTACAGGTTTGGAACTATGGCTACACCTTC. Protein sequence: CASSPQERSVQVWNYGYTF.

Many counts were recorded for this clone. The rearrangement uses TRBV7-9 and TRBJ2-1; D perhaps matches TRBD2 (6 bases). The ends were cut back, 2 bases at V and 12 bases at J, with 11 bases in the middle. The CDR3 consists of 12 residues. Germline V gene sequence: CDR1 SEHNR, CDR2 FQNEAQ (reference sequence). Written as DNA, the CDR3 is TGTGCCAGCAGCTTATCGGAGACTAGGCAGTTCTTC. It is translated as CASSLSETRQFF.

This clone was observed a handful of times. This chain joins TRBV28 and TRBJ2-2, with 10 bases identical to TRBD1. The CDR3 covers 18 residues. Trimming removed 6 bases from V and 3 bases from J; junction bases left unmatched: 13. Germline CDR1 is MDHEN and CDR2 is SYDVKM. DNA of the CDR3: TGTGCCAGCAGAGAACTCCTCCGGGACAGGGGCTACACCGGGGAGCTGTTTTTT. Translating it yields CASRELLRDRGYTGELFF.

This clone was recorded a few times. Germline and junction disagree at one end, which may indicate a read error. The chain uses TRBV19 and TRBJ2-1, with D perhaps matching TRBD1 or TRBD2 (6 bases each). The CDR3 covers 14 residues. Germline values: CDR1 LNHDA, CDR2 SQIVND (reference sequence). CDR3 sequence: CTSSIAGTTPEQFF. In DNA, the CDR3 is TGTACCAGTAGTATTGCGGGGACAACTCCAGAGCAGTTCTTC.

V is TRBV19 and J is TRBJ1-3, with 7 bases matching TRBD1. The junction had 9 bases not matched to a gene; V was cut back by 5 bases and J by 5 bases. CDR3 length: 15 residues. Per germline, CDR1 LNHDA and CDR2 SQIVND (reference sequence). CDR3 loop: CASSVGTAFRNTIYF. DNA for the CDR3: TGTGCCAGTAGTGTGGGGACAGCCTTTCGAAACACCATATATTTT.

J is TRBJ2-1 and V is TRBV11-2; possibly TRBD1 for D (6 bases). The CDR3 sequence is 16 residues long. Germline V gene data show CDR1 as SGHAT and CDR2 as FQNNGV. V dropped 6 bases and J dropped 0 bases, with 15 bases sitting between them. CDR3 residues: CASRMVDSSSYNEQFF. The DNA of the CDR3 is TGTGCCAGCAGAATGGTGGACAGTAGCTCCTACAATGAGCAGTTCTTC.